This T cell receptor beta chain was profiled in a study of blood T cell repertoires in COVID-19. Resolution of symptoms, clearance, or two negative PCRs was present in recovered Cohort 3 donors. TCRdb's copy holds only in-frame clones and misses some; the assay was immunoSEQ multiplex PCR. This table holds fewer than 300,000 clones, around 84% found once. The CDR3 runs to 15 residues. The V gene lost 5 bases and the J gene lost 3 bases, with 13 bases spanning the gap. From germline, CDR1 is MDHEN and CDR2 SYDVKM. Source material: PBMCs or T cells enriched from blood (not recorded which). This clonotype was sampled from a man between 18 and 35 years old who had recovered from COVID-19. The chain employs TRBV28 and TRBJ1-4, with a weak D call TRBD1 (5 bases). CDR3 bases: TGTGCCAGCAGTGGCGGAGGGGCGGCTAATGAAAAACTGTTTTTT. Protein sequence: CASSGGGAANEKLFF.